These 19 T cell receptor beta chains share one sample of origin, sequenced in a study of cytomegalovirus exposure and HLA in healthy donors. This PCR relied on a set of 60 Vbeta primers and 13 Jbeta primers. Libraries were prepared by immunoSEQ multiplex PCR; TCRdb keeps only in-frame clonotypes and omits some of them. The sample lists 150,000 to 250,000 clones, 79% occurring once. Sequences were obtained from PBMCs. The receptors come from a girl aged 5-17 years in good health and CMV-seropositive.

V and J are TRBV10-1 and TRBJ2-1; unclear D gene. The V and J ends lost 4 bases and 8 bases respectively, with 12 bases between them. Germline V gene sequence: CDR1 WNHNN, CDR2 SYGVQD (reference sequence). CDR3 length: 13 amino acids. DNA of the CDR3: TGCGCCAGCAGTGGCCTAGGCTCTCATGAGCAGTTCTTC. Encoded protein: CASSGLGSHEQFF.

The V gene is TRBV4-1, the J gene TRBJ2-7, with D possibly matching TRBD1 (5 bases). Trimming took off 2 bases at V and 3 bases at J, with 14 bases between the two ends. The length of the CDR3 is 15 residues. Germline loops: CDR1 MGHRA, CDR2 YSYEKL. The CDR3, as DNA: TGCGCCAGCAGCCAAACAGGAGCGAAGAGCTACGAGCAGTACTTC. Translation: CASSQTGAKSYEQYF.

The chain couples TRBV2 to TRBJ1-2, with D unresolved. The CDR3 loop spans 11 amino acids. Trimming took 3 bases from V and 5 from J, leaving 4 bases between them. From germline, CDR1 is SNHLY and CDR2 FYNNEI. In nucleotides, the CDR3 is TGTGCCAGCAGTGACAATTATGGCTACACCTTC. Its protein product is CASSDNYGYTF.

The rearrangement uses TRBV7-2 and TRBJ2-2; D ambiguous. CDR1 is SGHTA, CDR2 FQGNSA, per germline. The CDR3 spans 13 residues. V was pared by 5 bases and J by 5 bases, with 9 bases between. The CDR3 DNA is TGTGCCAGCAGCGTCACGGAGACCGGGGAGCTGTTTTTT. Translation gives CASSVTETGELFF.

The chain links TRBV7-2 to TRBJ2-5, with 8 bases lining up with TRBD1. The DNA end is a closer match to TRBJ2-7, so the J assignment may be wrong. Looked up from germline, CDR1 is SGHTA and CDR2 is FQGNSA. The length of the CDR3 is 16 residues. The CDR3 reads CASSSPRTGFSYEQYF. In nucleotides, the CDR3 is TGTGCCAGCAGCTCGCCTCGGACAGGGTTCTCCTACGAGCAGTACTTC.

This sequence joins TRBV30 and TRBJ1-1; D ambiguous. Germline V lookup: CDR1 GTSNPN, CDR2 SVGIG (reference sequence). Trimming left V 6 bases short and J 1 base short, with 6 bases between. The CDR3 contains 11 residues. CDR3 residues: CACNPNTEAFF. As DNA, the CDR3 is TGTGCCTGCAATCCGAACACTGAAGCTTTCTTT.

The chain joins TRBV6-5 to TRBJ2-2; D perhaps matches TRBD1 (6 bases). The CDR3 has 15 amino acids. V gave up 2 bases and J gave up 7 bases, with 14 bases separating them. Germline V lookup: CDR1 MNHEY, CDR2 SVGAGI. The CDR3: CASSYEPGAIGELFF. The CDR3 nucleotides read TGTGCCAGCAGTTACGAGCCAGGGGCGATCGGGGAGCTGTTTTTT.

The chain joins TRBV7-8 to TRBJ1-1; 7 bases fit TRBD1. CDR1 SGHVS and CDR2 FQNEAQ come from the germline V gene. The J segment lost 1 base and the V segment lost 6 bases, leaving 8 bases of the junction unmatched. The CDR3 has 15 residues. CDR3 DNA: TGTGCCAGCAGTTTCACAGGGGACACGAACACTGAAGCTTTCTTT. As protein: CASSFTGDTNTEAFF.

J is TRBJ1-1 and V is TRBV7-2; TRBD1 aligns across 7 bases. This CDR3 has 14 residues. Trimming took 4 bases from V and 1 from J; bases not matched to a gene: 3. The germline V gene encodes CDR1 SGHTA and CDR2 FQGNSA. This CDR3 is CASSSYRGNTEAFF. The CDR3 DNA sequence: TGTGCCAGCAGCTCCTACAGGGGGAACACTGAAGCTTTCTTT. The entire variable domain, with the rest obtained from reference TRBV7-2 and TRBJ1-1, is as follows: GAGVSQSPSNKVTEKGKDVELRCDPISGHTALYWYRQSLGQGLEFLIYFQGNSAPDKSGLPSDRFSAERTGGSVSTLTIQRTQQEDSAVYLCASSSYRGNTEAFFGQGTRLTVV.

This clone was seen more than once but under ten times. The chain combines TRBV12-5 with TRBJ2-7; 10 bases map to TRBD2. CDR1 and CDR2 (germline): LGHNT, FRNRAP. The V segment lost 2 bases and the J segment 9 bases; nucleotides outside the gene matches: 4. This CDR3 comprises 13 residues. This CDR3 reads CASGLSGGGRQYF. As DNA, the CDR3 is TGTGCTAGTGGTTTGAGCGGGGGGGGGCGGCAGTACTTC.

This clone has only one observation. The gene calls are TRBV5-8 and TRBJ2-1, with 9 bases lining up with TRBD2. The J segment lost 6 bases and the V segment lost 0 bases, leaving 1 base of the junction unmatched. From germline, CDR1 is SGHTS and CDR2 YDEGEE. The CDR3 has 14 residues. The DNA of the CDR3 is TGTGCCAGCAGCTTGGAGCGGGGGGCCAATGAGCAGTTCTTC. Its protein is CASSLERGANEQFF.

The chain employs TRBV7-2 and TRBJ2-3, with D maybe TRBD1 (6 bases). CDR1 is SGHTA, CDR2 FQGNSA, per germline. V was cut by 5 bases and J by 0 bases, with 15 bases left in between. The length of the CDR3 is 16 residues. CDR3: CASSATGFSSTDTQYF. In nucleotides, the CDR3 is TGTGCCAGCAGCGCTACAGGGTTTTCTAGCACAGATACGCAGTATTTT.

The V and J genes are TRBV7-2 and TRBJ1-5, with D unclear. Germline CDR1 is SGHTA and CDR2 is FQGNSA. V lost 5 bases, J lost 0 bases, and 11 bases lay in between. This CDR3 has 15 amino acids. The DNA for the CDR3 is TGTGCCAGCAGCGTAGACGGGAATAGCAATCAGCCCCAGCATTTT. This encodes CASSVDGNSNQPQHF.

The chain joins TRBV11-3 to TRBJ2-1, with a possible D match to TRBD2 (6 bases). This CDR3 is built from 14 residues. Germline lookup yields CDR1 SGHNT and CDR2 YENEEA. Deletions cut 9 bases from V and 6 bases from J, with 18 bases between. The CDR3 DNA is TGTGCCAGTCAACGGGACTCGTGGGGCAATGAGCAGTTCTTC. Its protein is CASQRDSWGNEQFF.

This clone was seen only once. The chain carries TRBV19 and TRBJ1-5; TRBD1 agrees at 8 bases. The CDR3 runs to 17 residues. Germline V gene lookup returns CDR1 LNHDA and CDR2 SQIVND (reference sequence). V was pared by 2 bases and J by 6 bases, with 12 bases of the junction left unmatched. The CDR3 nucleotides read TGTGCCAGTAGTATACCCCGACAGGGGATTTACTTTCAGCCCCAGCATTTT. It is translated as CASSIPRQGIYFQPQHF.

The V gene is TRBV4-2, the J gene TRBJ2-5; the match to TRBD2 covers 7 bases. The CDR3 has 16 amino acids. Germline lookup yields CDR1 LGHNA and CDR2 YNFKEQ. V dropped 0 bases and J dropped 0; count of bases not matched to a gene: 4. CDR3 sequence (DNA): TGTGCCAGCAGCCAAGAGGAGGGAGGGTACCAAGAGACCCAGTACTTC. Translated: CASSQEEGGYQETQYF.

V gene TRBV12-5 combines with J gene TRBJ2-1; TRBD1 might be the D (6 bases). The CDR3 length is 17 residues. Trimming pared 0 bases from V and 7 bases from J, leaving 19 bases between. Per germline, CDR1 LGHNT and CDR2 FRNRAP. CDR3 loop: CASGLVLFGRGENEQFF. CDR3 DNA sequence: TGTGCTAGTGGTTTGGTACTATTCGGCAGGGGAGAGAATGAGCAGTTCTTC.

The V call is TRBV28, the J call TRBJ2-5, with D possibly TRBD1 on 7 matching bases. Germline V gene lookup returns CDR1 MDHEN and CDR2 SYDVKM. The CDR3 covers 15 residues. V lost 3 bases to trimming and J lost 5 bases, with 16 bases between them. CDR3 region: CASSLAGGGVETQYF. Written as DNA, the CDR3 is TGTGCCAGCAGTTTGGCAGGGGGAGGCGTGGAGACCCAGTACTTC. The variable domain in full, completed from reference TRBV28 and TRBJ2-5, reads DVKVTQSSRYLVKRTGEKVFLECVQDMDHENMFWYRQDPGLGLRLIYFSYDVKMKEKGDIPEGYSVSREKKERFSLILESASTNQTSMYLCASSLAGGGVETQYFGPGTRLLVL.

The CDR3 bases are TGTGCCAGCAGCAAAGCGGGCGGGGGGGCCGACGAGCAGTACTTC. Its protein product is CASSKAGGGADEQYF. The chain uses TRBV21-1 and TRBJ2-7; the table's D call, TRBD2, has no DNA check behind it. TRBV21-1 is a known pseudogene. CDR3 length: 15 amino acids.